Listed here are 12 T cell receptor beta chains from one sample, sequenced in a study of shared clonotypes between healthy human individuals. TCRdb's table, derived via immunoSEQ multiplex PCR, lists solely in-frame clones and lacks some. The sample lists more than 2 million clones, over 85% occurring once. The sequenced sample consisted of naive CD4+ T cells sorted from blood. Stated subset: CD45RA+ positively selected. These receptors originate from a young man in good health.

V usage is TRBV7-8 and J usage is TRBJ2-3; D perhaps matches TRBD2 (5 bases). The germline CDR1 and CDR2 sequences are SGHVS and FQNEAQ. V lost 5 bases to trimming and J lost 4 bases, with 19 bases between them. This CDR3 is built from 16 residues. The CDR3 reads CASSLSPRAASDTQYF. The CDR3 bases are TGTGCCAGCAGCCTATCTCCGCGGGCCGCTTCAGATACGCAGTATTTT.

This clone appeared a single time. The rearrangement links TRBV6-5 to TRBJ2-5; D might be TRBD1 (5 bases). Trimming left V 6 bases short and J 4 bases short, with 9 bases between. This CDR3 contains 12 residues. Germline V gene data show CDR1 as MNHEY and CDR2 as SVGAGI. This CDR3 is CASRVQGETQYF. In nucleotides, the CDR3 is TGTGCCAGCAGGGTTCAGGGAGAGACCCAGTACTTC.

The V and J genes are TRBV6-5 and TRBJ1-1; 8 bases fit TRBD1. The length of the CDR3 is 15 residues. J gave up 5 bases and V 6 bases, and 11 bases lay outside the gene matches. Germline loops: CDR1 MNHEY, CDR2 SVGAGI. The CDR3 sequence: CASSRHLRDRTEAFF. DNA of the CDR3: TGTGCCAGCAGCCGACACCTCCGGGACAGGACTGAAGCTTTCTTT.

The genes are TRBV5-1 and TRBJ2-7, with 8 bases identical to TRBD1. With V trimmed by 4 bases and J by 2 bases, 5 bases remained unmatched. The CDR3 length is 14 residues. From germline, CDR1 is SGHRS and CDR2 YFSETQ. DNA for the CDR3: TGCGCCAGCAGCGTGACAGGGGCCCCCTACGAGCAGTACTTC. Residues: CASSVTGAPYEQYF.

This chain connects TRBV27 to TRBJ1-5; TRBD1 agrees at 8 bases. Germline V CDR1 and CDR2: MNHEY, SMNVEV (reference sequence). This CDR3 region has 15 residues. V lost 5 bases, J lost 7 bases, and 10 bases stayed unmatched. As DNA, the CDR3 is TGTGCCAGCAGTCCCGGACAGGGTGACGGGCAGCCCCAGCATTTT. It translates to CASSPGQGDGQPQHF.

The CDR3 loop is CASSSLRTSGNYEQYF. CDR3 sequence (DNA): TGTGCCAGTAGTTCTCTCCGGACTAGCGGGAACTACGAGCAGTACTTC. This chain connects TRBV19 to TRBJ2-7; 12 bases line up with TRBD2. The germline gives CDR1 LNHDA, CDR2 SQIVND (reference sequence). V shed 5 bases and J 3 bases; nucleotides not matched to a gene: 8. The CDR3 totals 16 residues.

This rearrangement joins TRBV19 to TRBJ1-6; possible D gene TRBD1, 6 bases. The V and J ends lost 3 bases and 9 bases respectively, with 15 bases between them. This CDR3 comprises 15 residues. Germline-derived CDR1 and CDR2 are LNHDA and SQIVND (reference sequence). The CDR3 sequence is CASSIGTGMGSPLHF. The CDR3 region has the DNA TGTGCCAGTAGTATCGGCACAGGGATGGGTTCACCCCTCCACTTT.

As regards this clone: Within the sample, other DNA sequences also encode this same CDR3. The V and J genes are TRBV9 and TRBJ2-3; 7 bases are shared with TRBD2. There are 15 residues in the CDR3. J lost 1 base, V lost 1 base, and 3 bases had no gene match. Per the germline V gene, CDR1 is SGDLS and CDR2 is YYNGEE. CDR3 in DNA: TGTGCCAGCAGCGTACTCGCGGGGGGCACAGATACGCAGTATTTT. Its protein is CASSVLAGGTDTQYF. The full variable domain, its missing parts supplied by reference TRBV9 and TRBJ2-3, is DSGVTQTPKHLITATGQRVTLRCSPRSGDLSVYWYQQSLDQGLQFLIQYYNGEERAKGNILERFSAQQFPDLHSELNLSSLELGDSALYFCASSVLAGGTDTQYFGPGTRLTVL.

The rearrangement joins TRBV10-3 to TRBJ2-2; TRBD2 matches at 13 bases. Germline CDR1 ENHRY, CDR2 SYGVKD. CDR3 length: 15 residues. The V gene end was trimmed by 7 bases and the J gene end by 6 bases; junction bases not matched to a gene: 5. CDR3 amino acids: CAITGLAGAAGELFF. In DNA form, the CDR3 reads TGTGCCATCACCGGACTAGCGGGGGCGGCCGGGGAGCTGTTTTTT.

V is TRBV5-6 and J is TRBJ1-1; the match to TRBD1 covers 9 bases. Germline V lookup: CDR1 SGHDT, CDR2 YYEEEE. The CDR3 length is 16 residues. The V segment lost 2 bases and the J segment 0 bases; nucleotides outside the gene matches: 5. The CDR3 here is CASSFGTGTLNTEAFF. DNA for the CDR3: TGTGCCAGCAGCTTCGGGACAGGGACTTTGAACACTGAAGCTTTCTTT. Complete variable domain (other parts from reference TRBV5-6 and TRBJ1-1): DAGVTQSPTHLIKTRGQQVTLRCSPKSGHDTVSWYQQALGQGPQFIFQYYEEEERQRGNFPDRFSGHQFPNYSSELNVNALLLGDSALYLCASSFGTGTLNTEAFFGQGTRLTVV.

The chain joins TRBV28 to TRBJ1-6; 10 bases fit TRBD1. V trimming: 10 bases; J trimming: 10 bases; junction bases outside the gene matches: 10. This CDR3 is 14 amino acids long. Germline-derived CDR1 and CDR2 are MDHEN and SYDVKM. The CDR3 nucleotides read TGTGCCACCGAATGGGGGACAGGGGACTCACCCCTCCACTTT. Protein: CATEWGTGDSPLHF.

The sample holds one count of this clone. Other nucleotide sequences from this sample produce the same CDR3. The chain links TRBV30 to TRBJ1-6; unclear D gene. The CDR3 is 12 amino acids. V was clipped by 0 bases and J by 11 bases, with 8 bases between them. The germline gives CDR1 GTSNPN, CDR2 SVGIG (reference sequence). CDR3 bases: TGTGCCTGGAGTGTAAGCAGTCCACCCCTCCACTTT. Protein product: CAWSVSSPPLHF.